The 32 T cell receptor beta chains given below trace back to one sample, sequenced in a study of T cells in Graves' hyperthyroidism and ophthalmopathy. TCR beta CDR3 regions were amplified from RNA transcripts. The HTBI set primed first-round TCR CDR3 RT-PCR. TCRdb reanalysed the multiplex PCR reads using MiXCR and keeps one entry per CDR3 protein. The sample carries some 650,000 distinct CDR3 sequences, approximately 16% recorded once. Sequenced: blood. These receptors were taken from a woman aged 40 to 50 with Graves' ophthalmopathy.

This clonotype was detected ten times or more. The genes are TRBV20-1 and TRBJ2-7; 8 positions agree with TRBD1. CDR1 DFQATT and CDR2 SNEGSKA come from the germline V gene (reference sequence). With 2 bases clipped from V and 3 bases from J, the junction kept 6 bases outside the gene matches. The CDR3 is 14 residues long. CDR3 amino acids: CSARPGQDYYEQYF. The DNA for the CDR3 is TGCAGTGCTAGACCGGGACAGGATTACTACGAGCAGTACTTC.

V gene TRBV6-2 or TRBV6-3 combines with J gene TRBJ1-1; D gene ambiguous. Germline CDR1 reads MNHEY; CDR2 reads SVGEGT. The V end lost 5 bases, the J end lost 5 bases, and 12 bases lay between the germline ends. The CDR3 has 13 residues. The CDR3 region has the DNA TGTGCCAGCAGTGAATCGATAGGGACTGAAGCTTTCTTT. Amino acids: CASSESIGTEAFF.

This clonotype was detected many times. This sequence joins TRBV6-5 and TRBJ2-3, with D possibly matching TRBD2 (5 bases). This CDR3 contains 15 residues. The germline V gene has CDR1 MNHEY and CDR2 SVGAGI. V was clipped by 0 bases and J by 8 bases, with 15 bases between them. CDR3 coding DNA: TGTGCCAGCAGTTACTCCGGACTGAACTTGGGTACGCAGTATTTT. It yields the protein CASSYSGLNLGTQYF.

This clonotype was picked up many times. The chain carries TRBV6-1 and TRBJ1-2; possible D gene TRBD1, 6 bases. Germline V CDR1 and CDR2: MNHNS, SASEGT. V lost 4 bases to trimming and J lost 4 bases, with 22 bases between them. The CDR3 extends over 17 amino acids. The CDR3: CASSALTSQGFIYGYTF. DNA for the CDR3: TGTGCCAGCAGTGCCCTGACCTCACAGGGATTCATCTATGGCTACACCTTC.

The CDR3 protein is CAVSGTGEDNSPLHF. The CDR3, as DNA: TGTGCCGTTTCCGGGACAGGGGAGGATAATTCACCCCTCCACTTT. The chain has TRBV10-3 and TRBJ1-6; TRBD1 matches at 10 bases. Germline CDR1 and CDR2: ENHRY and SYGVKD. The CDR3 sequence is 15 residues long. V lost 11 bases to trimming and J lost 5 bases; unmatched junction nucleotides: 9.

The chain recombines TRBV6-1 with TRBJ2-7; D perhaps matches TRBD2 (6 bases). Trimming cost V 10 bases and J 0 bases, with 19 bases left between them. The CDR3 consists of 15 residues. Germline V gene data show CDR1 as MNHNS and CDR2 as SASEGT. CDR3 bases: TGTGCCACGCAGGCGGGGAGTTTTAGCTCCTACGAGCAGTACTTC. Amino acid sequence: CATQAGSFSSYEQYF.

The chain joins TRBV6-1 to TRBJ1-6; possibly TRBD1 for D (6 bases). The V gene's germline CDR1 is MNHNS and CDR2 SASEGT. This CDR3 comprises 15 residues. V gave up 7 bases and J gave up 8 bases, with 18 bases separating them. CDR3 loop: CASKLGTSGDSPLHF. As DNA, the CDR3 is TGTGCCAGCAAACTCGGGACGTCAGGGGATTCACCCCTCCACTTT.

Only a few counts were recorded for this clonotype. The chain carries TRBV4-1 and TRBJ2-2; TRBD2 matches 7 bases. J lost 2 bases, V lost 5 bases, and 8 bases had no gene match. In germline, CDR1 is MGHRA, CDR2 YSYEKL. The CDR3 runs 16 residues. The CDR3 is CASSNPGRANTGELFF. CDR3 in DNA: TGCGCCAGCAGCAACCCAGGGAGGGCTAACACCGGGGAGCTGTTTTTT.

This clonotype has a handful of counts. A junction end diverges from the germline sequence, so it may reflect a read error. The V gene is TRBV2, the J gene TRBJ2-7, with TRBD1 as a possible D gene (5 bases). This CDR3 is 12 amino acids long. Germline loops: CDR1 SNHLY, CDR2 FYNNEI. CDR3 residues: CASSERQYGQYF. Written as DNA, the CDR3 is TGTGCCAGCAGTGAACGACAGTACGGGCAGTACTTC.

The rearrangement uses TRBV10-3 and TRBJ1-5, with D maybe TRBD1 (6 bases). Germline CDR1 ENHRY, CDR2 SYGVKD. The CDR3 extends over 13 amino acids. The V gene lost 4 bases and the J gene lost 7 bases, with 11 bases spanning the gap. Here the CDR3 reads CAISASGEQPQHF. The CDR3 DNA reads TGTGCCATCAGTGCCTCAGGGGAGCAGCCCCAGCATTTT.

Only a few counts were recorded for this clonotype. The V call is TRBV28, the J call TRBJ2-7, with D perhaps assigned TRBD1 or TRBD2 (5 bases each). CDR3 length equals 16 residues. Germline CDR1 and CDR2: MDHEN and SYDVKM. With 5 bases removed from V and 3 bases from J, the gap between germline ends came to 20 bases. CDR3 in amino acids: CASSPRRLEGLYEQYF. The CDR3 DNA reads as TGTGCCAGCAGTCCCCGGAGATTAGAGGGGCTCTACGAGCAGTACTTC.

This clonotype was picked up many times. J is TRBJ2-3 and V is TRBV20-1, with D maybe TRBD1 (5 bases). The germline CDR1 and CDR2 sequences are DFQATT and SNEGSKA (reference sequence). CDR3 length equals 14 residues. V was clipped by 1 base and J by 6 bases, with 14 bases between them. The CDR3 here is CSARGGVDTDTQYF. DNA of the CDR3: TGCAGTGCTAGAGGGGGCGTGGATACGGATACGCAGTATTTT.

The sample holds many counts of this clonotype. The chain links TRBV18 to TRBJ1-5; 7 nucleotides align to TRBD1. The CDR3 totals 14 residues. The V segment lost 5 bases and the J segment 1 base; nucleotides outside the gene matches: 2. CDR1 and CDR2 from the germline V gene are KGHSH and LQKENI. The CDR3 coding sequence is TGTGCCAGCTCATCGGGACAGAGCAATCAGCCCCAGCATTTT. As protein: CASSSGQSNQPQHF. The variable domain in full, completed from reference TRBV18 and TRBJ1-5, reads NAGVMQNPRHLVRRRGQEARLRCSPMKGHSHVYWYRQLPEEGLKFMVYLQKENIIDESGMPKERFSAEFPKEGPSILRIQQVVRGDSAAYFCASSSGQSNQPQHFGDGTRLSIL.

V is TRBV7-9 and J is TRBJ2-5; no definite D call. In germline, CDR1 is SEHNR, CDR2 FQNEAQ (reference sequence). This CDR3 comprises 15 residues. V lost 6 bases to trimming and J lost 3 bases, with 17 bases between them. DNA of the CDR3: TGTGCCAGCAGTACCCCTTTTGACAAGAAAGAGACCCAGTACTTC. Protein product: CASSTPFDKKETQYF.

The gene calls are TRBV30 and TRBJ2-4, with 11 bases that match TRBD1. With V trimmed by 2 bases and J by 8 bases, 11 bases remained unmatched. Per the germline V gene, CDR1 is GTSNPN and CDR2 is SVGIG (reference sequence). This CDR3 spans 16 amino acids. The CDR3 protein is CAWSTRDRGIVDIQYF. CDR3 bases: TGTGCCTGGAGTACCCGGGACAGGGGGATTGTAGACATTCAGTACTTC.

This clonotype was counted between two and nine times. The chain joins TRBV7-9 to TRBJ1-1; D may be TRBD1 (5 bases). The CDR3 has 15 residues. Germline CDR1 and CDR2: SEHNR and FQNEAQ (reference sequence). V was cut by 5 bases and J by 1 base, with 14 bases left in between. For the CDR3, the DNA is TGTGCCAGCAGCATGGGGACGGTGGCGAACACTGAAGCTTTCTTT. It codes for CASSMGTVANTEAFF.

This clonotype appeared many times. The V gene is TRBV28, the J gene TRBJ2-3; D call uncertain. In germline, CDR1 is MDHEN, CDR2 SYDVKM. This CDR3 is built from 10 residues. With 6 bases removed from V and 10 bases from J, the gap between germline ends came to 8 bases. In nucleotides, the CDR3 is TGTGCCAGCAGCCGTGGGGCGCAGTATTTT. It encodes CASSRGAQYF.

This clonotype was picked up many times. The rearrangement uses TRBV12-3 or TRBV12-4 and TRBJ2-5; TRBD2 matches at 12 bases. The V segment lost 4 bases and the J segment 2 bases; nucleotides outside the gene matches: 8. CDR3 length: 17 amino acids. The CDR3 region has the DNA TGTGCCAGCAGTTACGGGACTAGCGGGTTCCTACAAGAGACCCAGTACTTC. This gives the protein CASSYGTSGFLQETQYF.

This chain links TRBV2 with TRBJ1-1; possible D gene TRBD1, 6 bases. This CDR3 spans 13 amino acids. The V gene lost 8 bases and the J gene lost 0 bases, with 10 bases spanning the gap. Germline CDR1 and CDR2: SNHLY and FYNNEI. CDR3 sequence reads: CASGGQMNTEAFF. The CDR3 coding sequence is TGTGCCAGCGGGGGGCAGATGAACACTGAAGCTTTCTTT.

This chain connects TRBV6-1 to TRBJ1-1; tentative D call: TRBD1 (6 bases). Trimming removed 1 base at V and 4 bases at J, with 13 bases between. CDR3 length: 15 residues. In germline, CDR1 is MNHNS, CDR2 SASEGT. The CDR3 sequence: CASSEVTGWPTEAFF. The CDR3 DNA reads TGTGCCAGCAGTGAAGTAACAGGGTGGCCCACTGAAGCTTTCTTT.

This chain uses TRBV10-3 with TRBJ2-1; 7 bases fit TRBD2. In germline, CDR1 is ENHRY, CDR2 SYGVKD. This CDR3 is built from 13 residues. The CDR3 bases are TGTATCTCTTCGGCAGGACTAGATACTGAGCAGTTCTTC. Residues: CISSAGLDTEQFF.

This clonotype was counted at least ten times. This chain joins TRBV5-1 and TRBJ2-2; tentative D call: TRBD1 (5 bases). V lost 4 bases to trimming and J lost 4 bases, with 14 bases between them. CDR1 is SGHRS, CDR2 YFSETQ, per germline. The CDR3 sequence is 15 residues long. Here the CDR3 reads CASSTKGHFTGELFF. In DNA, the CDR3 is TGCGCCAGCAGCACCAAAGGACACTTCACCGGGGAGCTGTTTTTT.

J is TRBJ2-2 and V is TRBV19, with D possibly being TRBD1 (6 bases). Germline assignment: CDR1 LNHDA and CDR2 SQIVND (reference sequence). Trimming left V 3 bases short and J 7 bases short, with 15 bases between. CDR3 length: 15 amino acids. CDR3 region: CASSMYRDMVGELFF. The CDR3 bases are TGTGCCAGTAGTATGTACAGGGACATGGTCGGGGAGCTGTTTTTT.

The chain couples TRBV7-2 to TRBJ1-4; no reliable D call. This CDR3 is built from 14 residues. The germline CDR1 and CDR2 sequences are SGHTA and FQGNSA. Between the trimmed V and J ends, which lost 5 bases and 8 bases, there was a span of 15 bases. CDR3 sequence reads: CASSPHKGGEKLFF. CDR3 nucleotides: TGTGCCAGCAGCCCCCACAAGGGTGGCGAAAAACTGTTTTTT.

This clonotype was picked up a small number of times. The V and J genes are TRBV28 and TRBJ1-1, with D maybe TRBD1 (6 bases). Per germline, CDR1 MDHEN and CDR2 SYDVKM. The length of the CDR3 is 14 residues. With 5 bases removed from V and 11 bases from J, the gap between germline ends came to 21 bases. CDR3 coding DNA: TGTGCCAGCAGTCCCACGGACAGTCGGTTAGCGGCTTTCTTT. It encodes CASSPTDSRLAAFF.

The gene calls are TRBV6-2 or TRBV6-3 and TRBJ2-4; 10 bases are shared with TRBD2. This CDR3 has 12 residues. V gave up 7 bases and J gave up 10 bases; unmatched junction bases: 4. CDR1 and CDR2 (germline): MNHEY, SVGEGT. As DNA, the CDR3 is TGTGCCAGCAAGTCTAGCGGGAGTATTCAGTACTTC. It encodes CASKSSGSIQYF.

This clonotype has a count of ten or more. CDR3 in amino acids: CASRVERGLQDTQYF. CDR3 nucleotides: TGCGCCAGCAGGGTCGAGCGGGGACTACAGGATACGCAGTATTTT. The chain recombines TRBV5-1 with TRBJ2-3, with 7 bases matching TRBD2. V trimming: 5 bases; J trimming: 6 bases; junction bases outside the gene matches: 12. Germline-derived CDR1 and CDR2 are SGHRS and YFSETQ. The CDR3 spans 15 residues. Complete variable domain (other parts from reference TRBV5-1 and TRBJ2-3): KAGVTQTPRYLIKTRGQQVTLSCSPISGHRSVSWYQQTPGQGLQFLFEYFSETQRNKGNFPGRFSGRQFSNSRSEMNVSTLELGDSALYLCASRVERGLQDTQYFGPGTRLTVL.

The rearrangement uses TRBV6-2 or TRBV6-3 and TRBJ2-2; D remains unclear. Deletions cut 2 bases from V and 7 bases from J, with 8 bases between. From germline, CDR1 is MNHEY and CDR2 SVGEGT. The CDR3 spans 13 residues. As DNA, the CDR3 is TGTGCCAGCAGTTACGAGCAGTTCGGGGAGCTGTTTTTT. Its protein product is CASSYEQFGELFF.

CDR3 loop: CASRLNTGQPQHF. The CDR3 coding sequence is TGTGCCAGCAGACTTAACACCGGACAGCCCCAGCATTTT. The chain couples TRBV12-3 or TRBV12-4 to TRBJ1-5, with no clear D. V lost 6 bases and J lost 7, with 13 bases in between. The CDR3 extends over 13 amino acids.

This clonotype was detected many times. The chain carries TRBV6-2 or TRBV6-3 and TRBJ2-5, with D perhaps matching TRBD1 (6 bases). CDR3 length equals 15 residues. Germline V gives CDR1 MNHEY, CDR2 SVGEGT. V gave up 6 bases and J gave up 6 bases, with 20 bases separating them. In DNA form, the CDR3 reads TGTGCCAGCAGGCGAGATAAAACAGGGTGGAAGACCCAGTACTTC. It is translated as CASRRDKTGWKTQYF.

This clonotype was picked up many times. The J gene is TRBJ2-1, the V gene TRBV28; possibly TRBD1 for D (6 bases). CDR1 and CDR2 (germline): MDHEN, SYDVKM. The CDR3 covers 13 residues. V lost 8 bases to trimming and J lost 6 bases, with 14 bases between them. CDR3 nucleotides: TGTGCCAGCGAGGGGGTGGTAAGCAATGAGCAGTTCTTC. It codes for CASEGVVSNEQFF. Filled out from reference TRBV28 and TRBJ2-1, the complete variable domain reads DVKVTQSSRYLVKRTGEKVFLECVQDMDHENMFWYRQDPGLGLRLIYFSYDVKMKEKGDIPEGYSVSREKKERFSLILESASTNQTSMYLCASEGVVSNEQFFGPGTRLTVL.

This clonotype was seen ten or more times. This chain connects TRBV28 to TRBJ1-1, with unresolved D. V lost 7 bases to trimming and J lost 10 bases, with 16 bases between them. The length of the CDR3 is 12 residues. The germline gives CDR1 MDHEN, CDR2 SYDVKM. The CDR3 here is CASTRHGRRAFF. In nucleotides, the CDR3 is TGTGCCAGCACCAGACACGGCAGGAGAGCTTTCTTT. Full variable domain (missing parts from reference TRBV28 and TRBJ1-1): DVKVTQSSRYLVKRTGEKVFLECVQDMDHENMFWYRQDPGLGLRLIYFSYDVKMKEKGDIPEGYSVSREKKERFSLILESASTNQTSMYLCASTRHGRRAFFGQGTRLTVV.